The 22 T cell receptor beta chains below were found in one sample sequenced in a study of cytomegalovirus exposure and HLA in healthy donors. The data were produced by immunoSEQ multiplex PCR, yet TCRdb's version contains in-frame clones alone and is incomplete. The table has over 150,000 clones, roughly 90% seen once. Sequenced sample: PBMCs. The receptors were gathered from a man younger than 35 in good health and CMV-seropositive.

The chain is built from TRBV5-4 and TRBJ1-2; D gene unclear. The germline CDR1 and CDR2 sequences are SGHNT and YYREEE (reference sequence). The CDR3 runs to 15 residues. V shed 5 bases and J shed 4 bases, with 18 bases lying between them. CDR3 bases: TGTGCCAGCAGGCGTGCGTCTGCGGAGTCCTATGGCTACACCTTC. Translating gives CASRRASAESYGYTF.

This clone appeared once. The chain employs TRBV29-1 and TRBJ1-2, with 12 bases fitting TRBD1. V trimming: 6 bases; J trimming: 2 bases; junction bases outside the gene matches: 10. The CDR3 is made up of 16 amino acids. Germline CDR1 is SQVTM and CDR2 is ANQGSEA. CDR3 protein: CSVPGTGGVLNYGYTF. CDR3 nucleotides: TGCAGCGTGCCAGGGACAGGGGGCGTCCTGAACTATGGCTACACCTTC.

The V and J genes are TRBV19 and TRBJ1-5; 9 bases match TRBD1. J gave up 6 bases and V 5 bases, and 5 bases lay outside the gene matches. CDR1 is LNHDA and CDR2 is SQIVND in the germline V gene (reference sequence). This CDR3 is built from 14 residues. CDR3 in amino acids: CASSWDRVTQPQHF. CDR3 coding DNA: TGTGCCAGTAGTTGGGACAGGGTCACTCAGCCCCAGCATTTT.

The CDR3 loop is CASSLGQAQETQYF. The CDR3 coding sequence is TGTGCCAGCAGTTTGGGGCAGGCCCAAGAGACCCAGTACTTC. The chain links TRBV28 to TRBJ2-5; tentative D call: TRBD1 (5 bases). CDR3 length: 14 residues. The V end was cut by 3 bases, the J end by 1 base, with 9 bases between. The germline CDR1 and CDR2 sequences are MDHEN and SYDVKM. The entire variable domain, with the rest obtained from reference TRBV28 and TRBJ2-5, is as follows: DVKVTQSSRYLVKRTGEKVFLECVQDMDHENMFWYRQDPGLGLRLIYFSYDVKMKEKGDIPEGYSVSREKKERFSLILESASTNQTSMYLCASSLGQAQETQYFGPGTRLLVL.

This clone was counted a single time. The V and J genes are TRBV2 and TRBJ2-1; 7 positions agree with TRBD1. This CDR3 contains 15 residues. The trim removed 6 bases at V and 7 bases at J, leaving 12 bases unmatched. In germline, CDR1 is SNHLY, CDR2 FYNNEI. The CDR3 coding sequence is TGTGCCAGCAGACAACTCCGGGACAGACTAAATGAGCAGTTCTTC. This translates into CASRQLRDRLNEQFF.

V is TRBV27 and J is TRBJ2-2; the match to TRBD2 covers 9 bases. The V gene's germline CDR1 is MNHEY and CDR2 SMNVEV (reference sequence). The CDR3 extends over 18 amino acids. With 7 bases clipped from V and 1 base from J, the junction kept 13 bases outside the gene matches. The CDR3 nucleotides read TGTGCCAGCACCCTCACAGGTAGCGGGAGCCGGAACACCGGGGAGCTGTTTTTT. Its protein product is CASTLTGSGSRNTGELFF.

The V call is TRBV4-1, the J call TRBJ2-5; TRBD2 matches 13 bases. The CDR3 has 17 amino acids. V lost 1 base and J lost 5; bases outside the gene matches: 7. Germline V gene data show CDR1 as MGHRA and CDR2 as YSYEKL. The DNA for the CDR3 is TGCGCCAGCAGCCAAGGGACTAGCGGGAGTTTTATGGAGACCCAGTACTTC. It encodes CASSQGTSGSFMETQYF.

The chain recombines TRBV11-1 with TRBJ2-1; the match to TRBD2 covers 12 bases. V lost 5 bases and J lost 4; bases outside the gene matches: 9. Germline V gene sequence: CDR1 SGHAT, CDR2 FQDESV (reference sequence). CDR3 length: 17 residues. CDR3 DNA: TGTGCCAGCAGCCGAGGGGCTAGCGGGAGGGCTTACAATGAGCAGTTCTTC. It specifies CASSRGASGRAYNEQFF.

CDR3 residues: CASSEPRGSSDTQYF. In DNA form, the CDR3 reads TGTGCCAGCAGTGAACCCCGGGGTAGCTCAGATACGCAGTATTTT. V usage is TRBV6-1 and J usage is TRBJ2-3; D perhaps matches TRBD2 (5 bases). The CDR3 consists of 15 residues. V gave up 2 bases and J gave up 4 bases, with 13 bases separating them. Germline CDR1 is MNHNS and CDR2 is SASEGT.

This clone was detected only once. The chain carries TRBV27 and TRBJ2-1, with 13 bases matching TRBD2. After removal of 5 bases from V and 0 bases from J, the junction contained 10 bases not matched to a gene. The CDR3 is 19 residues long. Germline values: CDR1 MNHEY, CDR2 SMNVEV (reference sequence). CDR3 sequence: CASSPLGLAGSSSYNEQFF. The CDR3 nucleotides read TGTGCCAGCAGTCCCCTGGGACTAGCGGGATCTAGCTCCTACAATGAGCAGTTCTTC.

This chain uses TRBV7-3 with TRBJ2-2, with a weak D call TRBD1 (7 bases). The germline V and J ends were trimmed by 7 bases and 6 bases, with 21 bases remaining between them. CDR1 SGHTA and CDR2 FQGTGA come from the germline V gene. The CDR3 covers 16 residues. CDR3 coding DNA: TGTGCCAGCATGGAGGGGGCTGGAGGGGGACCCGGGGAGCTGTTTTTT. Its protein product is CASMEGAGGGPGELFF. The whole variable domain, filled in from reference TRBV7-3 and TRBJ2-2, reads GAGVSQTPSNKVTEKGKYVELRCDPISGHTALYWYRQSLGQGPEFLIYFQGTGAADDSGLPNDRFFAVRPEGSVSTLKIQRTERGDSAVYLCASMEGAGGGPGELFFGEGSRLTVL.

The J gene is TRBJ2-1, the V gene TRBV7-2; 10 bases agree with TRBD2. Trimming at V came to 5 bases and at J to 4 bases, leaving 5 bases not matched to a gene. The CDR3 totals 15 residues. Germline V gene data show CDR1 as SGHTA and CDR2 as FQGNSA. As DNA, the CDR3 is TGTGCCAGCAGCCCTGGTAGCGGGAGGTACAATGAGCAGTTCTTC. Its translation is CASSPGSGRYNEQFF.

This rearrangement joins TRBV25-1 to TRBJ2-2; 15 positions agree with TRBD2. The ends lost 6 bases at V and 7 bases at J; junction bases unmatched: 12. CDR3 size: 18 residues. The germline V gene encodes CDR1 MGHDK and CDR2 SYGVNS. The chain's CDR3 is CASRKKGLAGGPGGELFF. DNA for the CDR3: TGTGCCAGCAGAAAGAAAGGACTAGCGGGAGGGCCAGGCGGGGAGCTGTTTTTT.

The V call is TRBV19, the J call TRBJ2-7, with 8 positions matching TRBD1. This CDR3 region has 15 residues. V was pared by 3 bases and J by 3 bases, with 7 bases of the junction left unmatched. CDR1 and CDR2 from the germline V gene are LNHDA and SQIVND (reference sequence). This chain's CDR3 is CASSMMAGGVYEQYF. For the CDR3, the DNA is TGTGCCAGTAGTATGATGGCAGGGGGCGTCTACGAGCAGTACTTC.

The J gene is TRBJ2-1, the V gene TRBV27, with TRBD1 matching 12 bases. The CDR3 sequence is 16 residues long. Trimming took 5 bases from V and 9 from J; bases not matched to a gene: 11. The V gene's germline CDR1 is MNHEY and CDR2 SMNVEV (reference sequence). The CDR3 sequence is CASSPQGQGAQFEQFF. The CDR3 DNA reads as TGTGCCAGCAGTCCCCAGGGACAGGGGGCACAATTTGAGCAGTTCTTC.

The J gene is TRBJ1-4, the V gene TRBV6-1; 7 positions agree with TRBD1. The CDR3 extends over 15 amino acids. Germline CDR1 reads MNHNS; CDR2 reads SASEGT. J gave up 3 bases and V 3 bases, and 4 bases lay outside the gene matches. CDR3 nucleotides: TGTGCCAGCAGTGACGAGGGGGCGCCTAATGAAAAACTGTTTTTT. Residues: CASSDEGAPNEKLFF.

This clone appeared a few times. The chain employs TRBV4-1 and TRBJ2-7; 9 positions agree with TRBD2. Germline-derived CDR1 and CDR2 are MGHRA and YSYEKL. J was trimmed by 0 bases and V by 4 bases; bases with no gene match: 4. This CDR3 comprises 15 residues. The CDR3 DNA reads as TGCGCCAGCAGCCGGACTAGCGTCAGCTCCTACGAGCAGTACTTC. Residues: CASSRTSVSSYEQYF.

This sequence joins TRBV9 and TRBJ2-3; D may be TRBD1 (5 bases). Deletions cut 0 bases from V and 7 bases from J, with 6 bases between. The CDR3 covers 12 residues. Germline values: CDR1 SGDLS, CDR2 YYNGEE. As DNA, the CDR3 is TGTGCCAGCAGCGTAGAGGGGAATACGCAGTATTTT. Translated, it gives CASSVEGNTQYF.

The gene calls are TRBV18 and TRBJ2-5, with a tentative D call TRBD2 (7 bases). CDR1 KGHSH and CDR2 LQKENI come from the germline V gene. The CDR3 runs to 15 residues. V lost 1 base to trimming and J lost 5 bases, with 14 bases between them. Here the CDR3 reads CASSPRGGGRETQYF. The DNA for the CDR3 is TGTGCCAGCTCACCACGGGGCGGGGGCCGCGAGACCCAGTACTTC.

The chain couples TRBV20-1 to TRBJ1-2, with D maybe TRBD1 (5 bases). The V end lost 7 bases, the J end lost 8 bases, and 14 bases lay between the germline ends. CDR1 is DFQATT and CDR2 is SNEGSKA in the germline V gene (reference sequence). This CDR3 contains 11 residues. This chain's CDR3 is CSVTGVWGYTF. The CDR3 region has the DNA TGCAGTGTCACGGGGGTGTGGGGCTACACCTTC.

This rearrangement joins TRBV18 to TRBJ1-1; D uncertain. Trimming shortened V by 4 bases and J by 5 bases, and 14 bases separated the two germline ends. The CDR3 has 14 residues. Per germline, CDR1 KGHSH and CDR2 LQKENI. In DNA, the CDR3 is TGTGCCAGCTCACTAACTAAAGGGAGAACTGAAGCTTTCTTT. Translating gives CASSLTKGRTEAFF. Full variable domain (rest looked up from reference TRBV18 and TRBJ1-1): NAGVMQNPRHLVRRRGQEARLRCSPMKGHSHVYWYRQLPEEGLKFMVYLQKENIIDESGMPKERFSAEFPKEGPSILRIQQVVRGDSAAYFCASSLTKGRTEAFFGQGTRLTVV.

This chain links TRBV11-2 with TRBJ2-7, with TRBD2 as a possible D gene (6 bases). Per the germline V gene, CDR1 is SGHAT and CDR2 is FQNNGV. This CDR3 contains 13 residues. V lost 2 bases, J lost 3 bases, and 8 bases lay in between. The CDR3 DNA sequence: TGTGCCAGCAGCTTATCGGGGGACTACGAGCAGTACTTC. Its protein is CASSLSGDYEQYF. Full variable domain (remainder filled in from reference TRBV11-2 and TRBJ2-7): EAGVAQSPRYKIIEKRQSVAFWCNPISGHATLYWYQQILGQGPKLLIQFQNNGVVDDSQLPKDRFSAERLKGVDSTLKIQPAKLEDSAVYLCASSLSGDYEQYFGPGTRLTVT.